This T cell receptor beta chain was sequenced in a study of immune characterization of retroperitoneal liposarcoma. This clonotype was seen many times. TCRdb processed the PCR reads anew with MiXCR; each CDR3 protein has one entry. The data show some 9,100 distinct CDR3 sequences, 28% seen once. This CDR3 contains 15 residues. Germline loops: CDR1 MNHNS, CDR2 SASEGT. V was pared by 11 bases and J by 13 bases, with 18 bases of the junction left unmatched. Sequenced sample: tumor tissue. This receptor was obtained from a male donor with retroperitoneal liposarcoma. V usage is TRBV6-1 and J usage is TRBJ2-1; TRBD2 matches at 12 bases. Here the CDR3 reads CAGAPGLAGDGTQFF. The DNA for the CDR3 is TGTGCCGGAGCCCCGGGACTAGCGGGTGATGGGACCCAGTTCTTC.